Shown below are 15 T cell receptor beta chains from a single sample sequenced in a study of brain T cells in children with intractable seizures. Profiled with immunoSEQ multiplex PCR; TCRdb holds only in-frame clones, not every one. Of fewer than 50,000 clones detected, about nine tenths appear once; the ten largest clones hold 6.3%. The material sequenced was peripheral blood, taken at surgery. These receptors all come from a girl aged 2 to 9 with tuberous sclerosis and intractable seizures.

This chain uses TRBV19 with TRBJ1-1; maybe TRBD1 (6 bases). The CDR3 has 13 amino acids. V gave up 6 bases and J gave up 0 bases, with 8 bases separating them. CDR1 is LNHDA and CDR2 is SQIVND in the germline V gene (reference sequence). The CDR3 DNA follows: TGTGCCAGTAGAGGACAGATGAACACTGAAGCTTTCTTT. Protein product: CASRGQMNTEAFF. Based on the CDR3 plus reference TRBV19 and TRBJ1-1, the full variable domain is DGGITQSPKYLFRKEGQNVTLSCEQNLNHDAMYWYRQDPGQGLRLIYYSQIVNDFQKGDIAEGYSVSREKKESFPLTVTSAQKNPTAFYLCASRGQMNTEAFFGQGTRLTVV.

The chain carries TRBV9 and TRBJ2-1, with 13 bases fitting TRBD2. The CDR3 consists of 17 residues. Germline V gene sequence: CDR1 SGDLS, CDR2 YYNGEE. The J segment lost 5 bases and the V segment lost 3 bases, leaving 8 bases of the junction unmatched. CDR3 in amino acids: CASSGLGTSGANNEQFF. In nucleotides, the CDR3 is TGTGCCAGCAGCGGCCTGGGGACTAGCGGGGCCAACAATGAGCAGTTCTTC.

The chain uses TRBV28 and TRBJ1-5; 8 nucleotides agree with TRBD1. Germline V CDR1 and CDR2: MDHEN, SYDVKM. J was trimmed by 6 bases and V by 7 bases; bases with no gene match: 23. This CDR3 has 19 amino acids. The CDR3 region is CASIKSVGQVYYSSQPQHF. CDR3 coding DNA: TGTGCCAGCATAAAATCTGTGGGACAGGTGTATTATTCAAGTCAGCCCCAGCATTTT.

The rearrangement joins TRBV29-1 to TRBJ2-7, with 11 bases fitting TRBD1. Germline CDR1 is SQVTM and CDR2 is ANQGSEA. With 5 bases clipped from V and 6 bases from J, the junction kept 6 bases outside the gene matches. CDR3 length: 13 residues. The CDR3 sequence is CSVSGQGVCEQYF. The CDR3 bases are TGCAGCGTTTCGGGACAGGGGGTGTGCGAGCAGTACTTC.

The chain couples TRBV2 to TRBJ2-7; unclear D gene. CDR3 length: 12 amino acids. The V end was cut by 4 bases, the J end by 4 bases, with 8 bases between. Germline V gene data show CDR1 as SNHLY and CDR2 as FYNNEI. As DNA, the CDR3 is TGTGCCAGCAGTGCCGGGCCATACGAGCAGTACTTC. Translated: CASSAGPYEQYF.

This rearrangement joins TRBV4-1 to TRBJ2-2, with D maybe TRBD2 (5 bases). This CDR3 has 14 amino acids. Trimming pared 1 base from V and 4 bases from J, leaving 7 bases between. Germline lookup yields CDR1 MGHRA and CDR2 YSYEKL. CDR3 protein: CASSQAGLTGELFF. CDR3 nucleotide sequence: TGCGCCAGCAGCCAAGCCGGACTCACCGGGGAGCTGTTTTTT.

The rearrangement links TRBV10-3 to TRBJ2-2; 12 nucleotides agree with TRBD2. The germline gives CDR1 ENHRY, CDR2 SYGVKD. The ends lost 2 bases at V and 4 bases at J; junction bases unmatched: 5. This CDR3 is built from 17 residues. The CDR3 nucleotides are TGTGCCATCAGTGAGCCCGGGACTAGCGGGCGCACCGGGGAGCTGTTTTTT. Protein: CAISEPGTSGRTGELFF.

The chain recombines TRBV2 with TRBJ2-5, with 8 bases that match TRBD1. Unmatched junction bases numbered 6, after V lost 4 bases and J lost 2 bases. Per the germline V gene, CDR1 is SNHLY and CDR2 is FYNNEI. The CDR3 runs to 15 residues. This CDR3 is CASSGDRYTQETQYF. The CDR3 DNA is TGTGCCAGCAGTGGGGACAGGTATACTCAAGAGACCCAGTACTTC.

V gene TRBV5-1 combines with J gene TRBJ2-1; D is unresolved. CDR3 length: 12 amino acids. Per germline, CDR1 SGHRS and CDR2 YFSETQ. V was shortened by 4 bases and J by 8 bases, with 10 bases between the two germline ends. For the CDR3, the DNA is TGCGCCAGCAGCGTGAGTACGGATGAGCAGTTCTTC. Its protein product is CASSVSTDEQFF.

DNA of the CDR3: TGCGCCAGCAGCCAAGATTCGGGGCTCGATCAGCCCCAGCATTTT. Translating it yields CASSQDSGLDQPQHF. The chain recombines TRBV4-1 with TRBJ1-5; a weak D match, TRBD1 (5 bases). CDR1 MGHRA and CDR2 YSYEKL come from the germline V gene. Trimming cost V 0 bases and J 5 bases, with 11 bases left between them. The CDR3 runs to 15 residues.

The V and J genes are TRBV2 and TRBJ1-2; 9 positions match TRBD1. CDR3 length: 16 amino acids. CDR1 is SNHLY and CDR2 is FYNNEI in the germline V gene. The J segment lost 8 bases and the V segment lost 2 bases, leaving 12 bases of the junction unmatched. The CDR3 region is CASSEFGDRDSAGYTF. The CDR3 DNA is TGTGCCAGCAGTGAATTTGGGGACAGGGACTCGGCCGGCTACACCTTC.

This rearrangement joins TRBV11-3 to TRBJ2-1; 11 bases match TRBD1. The CDR3 contains 14 residues. The trim removed 3 bases at V and 9 bases at J, leaving 4 bases unmatched. In germline, CDR1 is SGHNT, CDR2 YENEEA. CDR3 residues: CASSLGQGVSEQFF. CDR3 DNA: TGTGCCAGCAGCTTGGGACAGGGGGTTTCTGAGCAGTTCTTC.

The chain carries TRBV11-2 and TRBJ2-7, with 7 nucleotides matching TRBD1. The CDR3 covers 14 residues. V shed 5 bases, J shed 4 bases, and the junction held 8 bases outside the gene matches. Germline V gene data show CDR1 as SGHAT and CDR2 as FQNNGV. The CDR3 sequence: CASSPTGTVYEQYF. The CDR3 region has the DNA TGTGCCAGCAGCCCAACCGGGACAGTTTACGAGCAGTACTTC.

The chain couples TRBV21-1 to TRBJ2-7. TRBV21-1 is flagged as a pseudogene. The CDR3 loop spans 18 amino acids. CDR3 in DNA: TGTGCCAGCGCGATTAAAGGGATCCCTCGCTTTATGGTCTACGAGCAGTACGTC. Its protein is CASAIKGIPRFMVYEQYV.

The V gene is TRBV19, the J gene TRBJ2-3; D remains ambiguous. This CDR3 is built from 13 residues. CDR1 and CDR2 from the germline V gene are LNHDA and SQIVND (reference sequence). Trimming shortened V by 3 bases and J by 2 bases, and 6 bases separated the two germline ends. CDR3 protein: CASSMGFTDTQYF. In DNA, the CDR3 is TGTGCCAGTAGTATGGGGTTCACAGATACGCAGTATTTT. Full variable domain (rest looked up from reference TRBV19 and TRBJ2-3): DGGITQSPKYLFRKEGQNVTLSCEQNLNHDAMYWYRQDPGQGLRLIYYSQIVNDFQKGDIAEGYSVSREKKESFPLTVTSAQKNPTAFYLCASSMGFTDTQYFGPGTRLTVL.